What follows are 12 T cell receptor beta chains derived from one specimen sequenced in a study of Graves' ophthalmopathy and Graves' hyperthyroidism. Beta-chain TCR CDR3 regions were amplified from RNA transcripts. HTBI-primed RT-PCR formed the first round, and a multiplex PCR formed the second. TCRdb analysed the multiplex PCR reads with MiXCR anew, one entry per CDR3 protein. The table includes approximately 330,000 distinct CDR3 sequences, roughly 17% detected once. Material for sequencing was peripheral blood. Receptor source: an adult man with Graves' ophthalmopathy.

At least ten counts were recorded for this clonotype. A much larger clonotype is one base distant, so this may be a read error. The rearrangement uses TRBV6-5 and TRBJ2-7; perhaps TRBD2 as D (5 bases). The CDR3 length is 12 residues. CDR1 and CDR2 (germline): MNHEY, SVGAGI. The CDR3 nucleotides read TGTGCCAACAGTTCAGGAGGCTACGAGCAGTACTTC. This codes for CANSSGGYEQYF.

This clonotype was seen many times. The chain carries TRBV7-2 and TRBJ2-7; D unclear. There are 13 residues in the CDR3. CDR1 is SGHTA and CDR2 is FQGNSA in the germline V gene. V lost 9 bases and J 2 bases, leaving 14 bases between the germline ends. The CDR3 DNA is TGTGCCAGTCGAAGACACACCGCCTACGAGCAGTACTTC. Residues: CASRRHTAYEQYF.

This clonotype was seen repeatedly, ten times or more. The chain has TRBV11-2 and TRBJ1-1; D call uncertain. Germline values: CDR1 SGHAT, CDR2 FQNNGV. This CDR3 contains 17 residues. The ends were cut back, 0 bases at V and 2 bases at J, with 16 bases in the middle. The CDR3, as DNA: TGTGCCAGCAGCTTAGAAATTATCCAGACCCCCAACACTGAAGCTTTCTTT. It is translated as CASSLEIIQTPNTEAFF.

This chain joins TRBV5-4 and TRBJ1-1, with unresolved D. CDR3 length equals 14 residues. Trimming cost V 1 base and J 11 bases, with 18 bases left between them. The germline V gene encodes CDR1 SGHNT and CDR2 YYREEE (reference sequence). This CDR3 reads CASSLIERAEKAFF. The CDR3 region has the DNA TGTGCCAGCAGCTTGATTGAGCGGGCTGAAAAGGCTTTCTTT. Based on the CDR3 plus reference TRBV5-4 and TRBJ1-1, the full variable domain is ETGVTQSPTHLIKTRGQQVTLRCSSQSGHNTVSWYQQALGQGPQFIFQYYREEENGRGNFPPRFSGLQFPNYSSELNVNALELDDSALYLCASSLIERAEKAFFGQGTRLTVV.

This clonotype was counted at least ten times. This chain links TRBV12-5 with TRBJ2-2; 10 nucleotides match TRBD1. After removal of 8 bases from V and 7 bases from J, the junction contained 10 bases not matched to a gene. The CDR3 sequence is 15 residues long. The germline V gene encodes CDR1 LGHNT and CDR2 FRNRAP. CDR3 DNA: TGTGCTAGTACGGCCGGGACAGGGGTTGACGGGGAGCTGTTTTTT. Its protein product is CASTAGTGVDGELFF.

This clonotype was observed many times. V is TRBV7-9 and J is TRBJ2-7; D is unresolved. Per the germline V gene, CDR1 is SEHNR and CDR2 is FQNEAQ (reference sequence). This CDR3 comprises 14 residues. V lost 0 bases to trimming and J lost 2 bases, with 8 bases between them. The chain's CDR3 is CASSLAGYTYEQYF. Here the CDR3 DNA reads TGTGCCAGCAGCTTAGCGGGATATACCTACGAGCAGTACTTC.

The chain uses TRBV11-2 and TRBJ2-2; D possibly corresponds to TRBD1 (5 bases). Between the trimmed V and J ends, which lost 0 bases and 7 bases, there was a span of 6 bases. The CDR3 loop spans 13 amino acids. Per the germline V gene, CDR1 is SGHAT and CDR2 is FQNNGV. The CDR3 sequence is CASSLDRGGELFF. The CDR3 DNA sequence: TGTGCCAGCAGCTTAGATAGGGGCGGGGAGCTGTTTTTT.

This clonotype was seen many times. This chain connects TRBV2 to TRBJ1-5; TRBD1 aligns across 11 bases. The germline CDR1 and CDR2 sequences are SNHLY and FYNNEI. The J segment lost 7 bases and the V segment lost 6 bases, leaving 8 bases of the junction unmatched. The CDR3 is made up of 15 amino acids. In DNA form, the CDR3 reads TGTGCCAGCAGGAAAGGGACAGGGGGTGGCCAGCCCCAGCATTTT. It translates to CASRKGTGGGQPQHF.

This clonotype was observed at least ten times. The CDR3 protein is CASSGREVETQYF. The CDR3 region has the DNA TGTGCCAGTAGTGGACGGGAGGTCGAGACCCAGTACTTC. The gene calls are TRBV19 and TRBJ2-5; the match to TRBD2 covers 7 bases. Trimming removed 5 bases from V and 5 bases from J; junction bases left unmatched: 5. Germline V gives CDR1 LNHDA, CDR2 SQIVND (reference sequence). The CDR3 totals 13 residues.

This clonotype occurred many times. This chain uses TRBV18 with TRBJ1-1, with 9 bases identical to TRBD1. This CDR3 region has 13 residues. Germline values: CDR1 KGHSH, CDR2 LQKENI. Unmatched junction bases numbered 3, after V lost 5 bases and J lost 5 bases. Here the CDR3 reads CASSTGGGTEAFF. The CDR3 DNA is TGTGCCAGCTCAACAGGGGGCGGAACTGAAGCTTTCTTT.

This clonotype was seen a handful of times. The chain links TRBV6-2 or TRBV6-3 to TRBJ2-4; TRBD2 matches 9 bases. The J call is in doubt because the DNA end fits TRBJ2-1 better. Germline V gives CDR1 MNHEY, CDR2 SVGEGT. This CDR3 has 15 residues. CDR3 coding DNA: TGTGCCAGCAGTTACTCCCTAGCGGGGCTCGATCGGCAGTTCTTC. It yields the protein CASSYSLAGLDRQFF.

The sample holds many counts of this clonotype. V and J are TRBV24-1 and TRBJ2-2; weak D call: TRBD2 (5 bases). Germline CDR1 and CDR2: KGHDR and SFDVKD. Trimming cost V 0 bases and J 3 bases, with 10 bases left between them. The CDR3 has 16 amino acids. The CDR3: CATSDLQAAYTGELFF. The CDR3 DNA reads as TGTGCCACCAGTGATTTGCAAGCGGCGTACACCGGGGAGCTGTTTTTT.